This TCR beta chain stems from a study of T-cell memory formation after mild COVID-19. The wider study: Across donors, TCR clusters were largely donor specific.

A note on this clonotype: As yet, its antigen is unknown.

Study-level findings and limits: Nothing confirmed that second-wave clones peaking on day 37 were specific for SARS-CoV-2. Clones which contracted sat mainly in CM and EM if CD4+, and in EMRA if CD8+.

CDR3 size: 13 residues. Germline values: CDR1 GTSNPN, CDR2 SVGIG (reference sequence). V was shortened by 0 bases and J by 7 bases, with 12 bases between the two germline ends. 5'RACE with constant-segment primers yielded barcoded, UMI-tagged TCR alpha and TCR beta cDNA libraries. In TCRdb, the 5' RACE reads were re-called with MiXCR into one record per CDR3 protein. The sample lists 540,000 or so distinct CDR3 sequences, about 20% occurring once. The chain couples TRBV30 to TRBJ1-1; weak D call: TRBD1 (5 bases). This TCR derives from an adult woman who had mild COVID-19 (a few samples of this study predate the infection). Cell type and time point are not known. The specimen was PBMCs or a T cell subset sorted from them (not recorded which). CDR3 bases: TGTGCCTGGAGTGTATGGGGGGGGATTGAAGCTTTCTTT. This translates into CAWSVWGGIEAFF.